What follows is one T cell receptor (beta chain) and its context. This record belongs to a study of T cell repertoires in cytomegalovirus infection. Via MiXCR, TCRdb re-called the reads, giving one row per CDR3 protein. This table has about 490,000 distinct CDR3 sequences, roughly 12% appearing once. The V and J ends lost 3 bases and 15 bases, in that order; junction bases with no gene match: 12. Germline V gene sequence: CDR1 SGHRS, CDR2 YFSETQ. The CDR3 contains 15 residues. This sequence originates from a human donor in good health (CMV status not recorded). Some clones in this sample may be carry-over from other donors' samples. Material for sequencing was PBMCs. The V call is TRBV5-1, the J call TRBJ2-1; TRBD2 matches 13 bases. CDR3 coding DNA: TGCGCCAGCAGCTCAGGGACTAGCGGGGCTTATAGTCGGTTCTTC. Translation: CASSSGTSGAYSRFF.